The T cell receptor (beta chain) under discussion was sequenced for a study of monozygotic twins with cystic fibrosis. Study-wide findings and caveats: Age, concordance and disease severity did not associate with shared CDR3 numbers. Unrelated CF individuals shared fewer identical clonotypes than monozygotic CF twins.

This CDR3 spans 15 amino acids. The V gene's germline CDR1 is SGHAT and CDR2 FQNNGV. The junction had 5 bases not matched to a gene; V was cut back by 5 bases and J by 2 bases. About this clone itself: The antigen is not known.

Assay used: immunoSEQ multiplex PCR; TCRdb lists only in-frame clones, some missing. Of about 22,000 clones in the sample, approximately 97% were seen once. Sequenced material: blood. The source is a girl under 18 with cystic fibrosis. The chain employs TRBV11-2 and TRBJ2-7, with TRBD1 identical over 11 bases. CDR3 in DNA: TGTGCCAGCAGCCTGGGGACAGGGGGTCCCTACGAGCAGTACTTC. Amino acids: CASSLGTGGPYEQYF.